A selection of T cell receptor beta chains follows, all from one sample in a study of cytomegalovirus exposure and HLA in healthy donors. Method: immunoSEQ multiplex PCR; TCRdb's copy keeps in-frame clones and lacks some. The sample records about 200,000 clones, around 70% being singletons. The sample was PBMCs. These receptors all come from a middle-aged man in good health and CMV-seropositive. Both conserved end residues are part of each CDR3. A D gene is named only where the DNA matches it firmly. Clone size, where shown, is once, few, many, or a class for clones that have expanded.

cdr3_nt,cdr3_aa,d_call,j_call,v_call,clone_size
TGTGCCAGCAGTGGCTACAGAGCACCACCCCTCCACTTT,CASSGYRAPPLHF,.,TRBJ1-6,TRBV6-1,.
TGTGCCAGCAGCTTAGAGACAGGGGGGGCCTACAATGAGCAGTTCTTC,CASSLETGGAYNEQFF,TRBD1,TRBJ2-1,TRBV7-9,.
TGTGCCAGCAGTCCGTCACAGGGGGGCGGCTACACCTTC,CASSPSQGGGYTF,TRBD1,TRBJ1-2,TRBV6-5,once
TGTGCCAGCAGCTTCGGGATCAGGGGGCTAGGAGGCTACACCTTC,CASSFGIRGLGGYTF,TRBD1,TRBJ1-2,TRBV7-6,.
TGCAGCGCCGGGGATTCGGTGTACACCATATATTTT,CSAGDSVYTIYF,.,TRBJ1-3,TRBV29-1,.
TGTGCCAGCAGGTCTAGCGGGGGGGCTTACAATGAGCAGTTCTTC,CASRSSGGAYNEQFF,TRBD2,TRBJ2-1,TRBV2,.
TGTGCCAGCAGCCCCCCTCGACAGGGGTTAAACAATGAGCAGTTCTTC,CASSPPRQGLNNEQFF,TRBD1,TRBJ2-1,TRBV4-2,.
TGTGCCAGTAGTATCTATGGCTATGGCTACACCTTC,CASSIYGYGYTF,.,TRBJ1-2,TRBV19,.
TGTGCCAGCACTCCTTATGCGGGGGGGCAAATTTTTACTGAGCAGTTCTTC,CASTPYAGGQIFTEQFF,TRBD2,TRBJ2-1,TRBV7-3,.
TGTGCCAGCAGTGCCCTCCAGGGGGGTGAAAAACTGTTTTTT,CASSALQGGEKLFF,TRBD1,TRBJ1-4,TRBV9,.
TGTGCCAGCAGTGAATCGGGGACAGGGCGAGAGACCTTC,CASSESGTGRETF,TRBD1,TRBJ1-2,TRBV25-1,.
TGTGCCAGCCCAACCCGGCTAGCGGGGGGGCCGGAACAAGAGACCCAGTACTTC,CASPTRLAGGPEQETQYF,TRBD2,TRBJ2-5,TRBV6-4,.
TGTGCCAGCAGTTTGGGCCCAAACTCTGGAAACACCATATATTTT,CASSLGPNSGNTIYF,.,TRBJ1-3,TRBV6-6,few
TGTGCCAGCAGTGCTGGGGGCGCGGGCGAGCAGTACTTC,CASSAGGAGEQYF,.,TRBJ2-7,TRBV27,few
TGTGCCAGCAGTTTACTAGCGGAAGGGACCGGGGAGCTGTTTTTT,CASSLLAEGTGELFF,TRBD2,TRBJ2-2,TRBV27,.
TGTGCCAGCTTATGGGAGTCAGAAGCTTTCTTT,CASLWESEAFF,.,TRBJ1-1,TRBV2,.
TGTGCCAGCAGCTCCAGGACTAGCGGGGGGCGAGGGGAGACCCAGTACTTC,CASSSRTSGGRGETQYF,TRBD2,TRBJ2-5,TRBV7-2,.
TGTGCCAGCAGTATTGGACAGGGTGAAAAACTGTTTTTT,CASSIGQGEKLFF,TRBD1,TRBJ1-4,TRBV27,.
TGTGCCAGCAGCTCAGGGGGGTACGAGCAGTACTTC,CASSSGGYEQYF,.,TRBJ2-7,TRBV28,.
TGTGCCAGCAGTCTCCTGCGGGTTAGCAATCAGCCCCAGCATTTT,CASSLLRVSNQPQHF,.,TRBJ1-5,TRBV6-1,few
TGCGCCAGCAGCGGGAGGGGTAACTATGGCTACACCTTC,CASSGRGNYGYTF,.,TRBJ1-2,TRBV5-1,few
TGCGCCAGCAGCTTATCTCCGGGACAGGGGGCAGGGGAGACCCAGTACTTC,CASSLSPGQGAGETQYF,TRBD1,TRBJ2-5,TRBV5-1,.
TGTGCCAGCAGCCCCAAGGGACTAGCGGGGGTTTTTACAGATACGCAGTATTTT,CASSPKGLAGVFTDTQYF,TRBD2,TRBJ2-3,TRBV7-9,.
TGTGCCAGCATCGCCGGGACAGGGGGCTTCTACGAGCAGTACTTC,CASIAGTGGFYEQYF,TRBD1,TRBJ2-7,TRBV6-6,few
TGCGCCAGCAGCTTCGGGACAGGGCTGTACAATGAGCAGTTCTTC,CASSFGTGLYNEQFF,TRBD1,TRBJ2-1,TRBV5-1,.
TGCGCCAGCAGCTGGACGCCGGGACAGCTGTTCTATGGCTACACCTTC,CASSWTPGQLFYGYTF,TRBD1,TRBJ1-2,TRBV5-1,.
TGCGCCAGCAGCCAAGAGGACAGTGACTATGGCTACACCTTC,CASSQEDSDYGYTF,.,TRBJ1-2,TRBV4-1,.
TGTGCCAGCTCTAACCTATTCTCCTATAATTCACCCCTCCACTTT,CASSNLFSYNSPLHF,.,TRBJ1-6,TRBV2,once